The rows below give T cell receptor beta chains drawn from one sample of a study of T cell repertoires in cytomegalovirus infection. TCRdb passed the reads through MiXCR, listing each CDR3 protein once. The data contain approximately 390,000 distinct CDR3 sequences, about a third of them singletons. Antigens for these TCRs are unknown. Sequenced here: cultured PBMCs, sampled from culture after CMV antigen stimulation. The receptor set was obtained from a human donor in good health (CMV status not recorded). Some clones in this sample may be carry-over from other donors' samples. CDR3s include the opening cysteine and the closing phenylalanine or tryptophan. D genes are given only for firm matches. Some rows have no size entry. The others give once, few or many, or a class for an expanded clone.

d_gene | abundance | j_gene | v_gene | CDR3nt | CDR3aa
. | few | TRBJ1-5 | TRBV7-4 | TGTGCCAGCAGACTAAGGGAATGGAAGGGACAGCCCCAGCATTTT | CASRLREWKGQPQHF
. | . | TRBJ1-2 | TRBV12-3/TRBV12-4 | TGTGCCAGCAGTTTAGAATCACGACGGTATGGCTACACCTTC | CASSLESRRYGYTF
TRBD2 | few | TRBJ2-1 | TRBV7-2 | TGTGCCAGCAGCTTAGCTGGACTAGCGGGAGGGTACAATGAGCAGTTCTTC | CASSLAGLAGGYNEQFF
. | few | TRBJ2-1 | TRBV5-4 | TGTGCCAGCAGCCCCGACAGCTCCTACAATGAGCAGTTCTTC | CASSPDSSYNEQFF
. | . | TRBJ1-6 | TRBV5-4 | TGTGCCAGCAGCTTGGCCGGCGACTCACCCCTCCACTTT | CASSLAGDSPLHF
TRBD2 | few | TRBJ2-1 | TRBV5-1 | TGCGCCAGCAAAGGACTAGGTGGGAGTGAGCAGTTCTTC | CASKGLGGSEQFF
TRBD2 | few | TRBJ2-6 | TRBV11-2 | TGTGCCAGCAGCCCGTCGGGACTAGCGGGAGCTGGGGCCAACGTCCTGACTTTC | CASSPSGLAGAGANVLTF
TRBD2 | . | TRBJ2-1 | TRBV7-2 | TGTGCCAGCAGCCGAGTTAGCGGGAGGGATTCCTACAATGAGCAGTTCTTC | CASSRVSGRDSYNEQFF
. | once | TRBJ2-5 | TRBV27 | TGTGCCAGCAGAATCCGGGACGGCCAAGAGACCCAGTACTTC | CASRIRDGQETQYF
. | few | TRBJ2-1 | TRBV7-2 | TGTGCCAGCAGCCCGTATAACAATGAGCAGTTCTTC | CASSPYNNEQFF
. | . | TRBJ1-6 | TRBV20-1 | TGCAGTGCTACTTCAAGCTATAATTCACCCCTCCACTTT | CSATSSYNSPLHF
TRBD2 | . | TRBJ2-6 | TRBV7-2 | TGTGCCAGCAGTCGGGGGGGGTACTCTGGGGCCAACGTCCTGACTTTC | CASSRGGYSGANVLTF
TRBD1 | few | TRBJ2-2 | TRBV7-2 | TGTGCCAGCAGGCCGGGACAGGGCGAGAACACCGGGGAGCTGTTTTTT | CASRPGQGENTGELFF
TRBD1 | many | TRBJ1-2 | TRBV4-2 | TGTGCCAGCAGCCCGCCCGACAGGGTCTATGGCTACACCTTC | CASSPPDRVYGYTF
TRBD2 | . | TRBJ2-1 | TRBV2 | TGTGCCAGCAGTGCTAGCGGGGGATACAATGAGCAGTTCTTC | CASSASGGYNEQFF
. | few | TRBJ1-5 | TRBV19 | TGTGCCAGTGAGCGACGTTGGGGGGGCAATCAGCCCCAGCATTTT | CASERRWGGNQPQHF
. | few | TRBJ1-5 | TRBV5-4 | TGTGCCAGCAGCTCCCCGGATCAGCCCCAGCATTTT | CASSSPDQPQHF
. | few | TRBJ1-1 | TRBV7-2 | TGTGCCAGCAGCTTAGCGCCGGCAGGGGCTGAAGCTTTCTTT | CASSLAPAGAEAFF
. | few | TRBJ1-4 | TRBV9 | TGTGCCAGCAGCCCGGGGACCTCGGCCATGATCCAAAATGAAAAACTGTTTTTT | CASSPGTSAMIQNEKLFF
. | few | TRBJ1-1 | TRBV5-1 | TGCGCCAGCAGCTTGGCCGGGGACGAGAACACTGAAGCTTTCTTT | CASSLAGDENTEAFF
. | . | TRBJ2-7 | TRBV28 | TGTGCCAGCTGCTATTGGACCCCAACGTGTTACACACAGTACTTC | CASCYWTPTCYTQYF
. | many | TRBJ2-5 | TRBV7-2 | TGTGCCAGCAGCTTAGTGATAGGGTCGGGGTGGCAAGAGACCCAGTACTTC | CASSLVIGSGWQETQYF
. | . | TRBJ1-2 | TRBV20-1 | TGCAGTGCTAGAGATCCAGTCCGGAACTATGGCTACACCTTC | CSARDPVRNYGYTF
. | . | TRBJ1-1 | TRBV15 | TGTGCCACCAGCAGAGTCTCCCTAAGCACTGAAGCTTTCTTT | CATSRVSLSTEAFF
. | . | TRBJ2-5 | TRBV20-1 | TGCAGTGCTCAAGTTGGAGGACTCCCCGAAGAGACCCAGTACTTC | CSAQVGGLPEETQYF
TRBD1 | . | TRBJ2-3 | TRBV28 | TGTGCCAGCAGTTCTCCCCTCCCGGGACAGGGGTTGACAGATACGCAGTATTTT | CASSSPLPGQGLTDTQYF
. | . | TRBJ2-3 | TRBV12-5 | TGTGCTAGTGGTTTGGGCCCTGCCGTAGCGCAGTATTTT | CASGLGPAVAQYF
TRBD2 | few | TRBJ2-1 | TRBV7-2 | TGTGCCAGCAGCTTCAGGACTAGGGACAATGAGCAGTTCTTC | CASSFRTRDNEQFF
. | few | TRBJ2-5 | TRBV11-2 | TGTGCCAGCAGCTTAGCCCCTATTGAGACCCAGTACTTC | CASSLAPIETQYF
. | . | TRBJ1-2 | TRBV20-1 | TGCAGTGCCAGGAGGACAGCTCCTTATGGCTACACCTTC | CSARRTAPYGYTF
. | many | TRBJ1-6 | TRBV11-2 | TGTGCCAGCAGCTTGCTCGGGGGAAATTCACCCCTCCACTTT | CASSLLGGNSPLHF
. | few | TRBJ1-5 | TRBV7-2 | TGTGCCAGCAGCCAGGGGATTCCTCAGCCCCAGCATTTT | CASSQGIPQPQHF
TRBD2 | . | TRBJ2-1 | TRBV19 | TGTGCCAGCGCCTTAGCGGGAAGCTCCTACAATGAGCAGTTCTTC | CASALAGSSYNEQFF
TRBD2 | . | TRBJ2-1 | TRBV24-1 | TGTGCCACCAGTGATTATCCCCGGACTAGCGGGCACAATGAGCAGTTCTTC | CATSDYPRTSGHNEQFF
. | few | TRBJ1-4 | TRBV7-8 | TGTGCCAGCAGCTTAGTCTCGTTCGAAAAACTGTTTTTT | CASSLVSFEKLFF
. | . | TRBJ2-1 | TRBV10-3 | TGTGCCATCAGTGGTACCGGGACCCAGCCGTATGAGCAGTTCTTC | CAISGTGTQPYEQFF
. | few | TRBJ2-1 | TRBV11-3 | TGTGCCAGCAGCTATAGGGTGCAAGGAGGGATGTACAATGAGCAGTTCTTC | CASSYRVQGGMYNEQFF
. | many | TRBJ2-5 | TRBV7-2 | TGTGCCAGCAGCTTAGCGCAGATCCGGAGGGAGACCCAGTACTTC | CASSLAQIRRETQYF
. | . | TRBJ2-2 | TRBV7-9 | TGTGCCAGCAGCTTAGGCCAGGACACCGGGGAGCTGTTTTTT | CASSLGQDTGELFF
. | . | TRBJ2-7 | TRBV6-1 | TGTGCCAGCAAGAGGTCGGAGACAGGAGTCTACGAGCAGTACTTC | CASKRSETGVYEQYF
TRBD1 | . | TRBJ2-1 | TRBV4-3 | TGCGCCAGCAGCCGCAGGACAGGGGGCATCGATGAGCAGTTCTTC | CASSRRTGGIDEQFF
TRBD2 | few | TRBJ2-7 | TRBV7-2 | TGTGCCAGCAGCTTCACCCCCGGGACTACACCCGAGCAGTACTTC | CASSFTPGTTPEQYF
. | . | TRBJ2-1 | TRBV6-2/TRBV6-3 | TGTGCCAGCAAGGTCACACACAATGAGCAGTTCTTC | CASKVTHNEQFF
TRBD2 | . | TRBJ2-5 | TRBV7-9 | TGTGCCAGCAGCTTAGAATATACTAGCGGGAGCACCACGGACCCTAACCAAGAGACCCAGTACTTC | CASSLEYTSGSTTDPNQETQYF
TRBD2 | . | TRBJ2-1 | TRBV5-1 | TGCGCCAGCAATGTTGGGGTGTCTAGCGGGAGGAATAGCTACAATGAGCAGTTCTTC | CASNVGVSSGRNSYNEQFF
. | many | TRBJ2-1 | TRBV20-1 | TGCAGTGCTAAACCGCCGACGAGCTCCTACAATGAGCAGTTCTTC | CSAKPPTSSYNEQFF
TRBD1 | few | TRBJ2-4 | TRBV19 | TGTGCCAGTAGTATTACACAGGGGCCGGGCATTCAGTACTTC | CASSITQGPGIQYF
. | . | TRBJ2-3 | TRBV7-6 | TGTGCCAGCAGCGTGTCCATCACAGATACGCAGTATTTT | CASSVSITDTQYF